This entry is about one TCR beta chain. This clone appeared a single time. The antigen it binds to is not known. No base quality information exists; no much larger clone differs at one position. This specimen belongs to a study of regulatory dendritic cells for organ transplantation (dated by TCRdb to about 2017). Background on the whole study: TCRbeta repertoires were sequenced from sorted naive and memory CD4+ and CD8+ T cells before and after allostimulation with regulatory or mature dendritic cells.

TCRbeta CDR3 regions were amplified by multiplexed two-step PCR using Vbeta-specific forward primers and Jbeta-specific reverse primers. The TCRbeta libraries were sequenced on an Illumina instrument via the immunoSEQ service. The original methods were these. V, D and J genes were assigned using IMGT annotation, and counts were corrected for multiplex PCR bias using synthetic CDR3 analogues. The immunoSEQ Analyzer calculated repertoire clonality as one minus the normalized Shannon entropy. Clonal expansion was defined using Fisher's exact test with Benjamini-Hochberg false discovery rate control and a two-tailed threshold of P<0.01. Imported from immuneACCESS, the table was reduced by TCRdb to in-frame sequences with V and J called. These copies leave out some clones; in studies compared against another copy, an unresolved V gene accounts for under half, and the cause of the remainder is not known. That table gives V, J and clone size, and the DNA gave D and trimming. In all, the sample holds 30,000 to 40,000 clones, and 85% to 90% of those were seen once. The ten largest clones add up to 0.05% to 0.07% of the sample.

CDR1 SGHKS and CDR2 YYEKEE were looked up in the germline V gene (reference sequence). From the cysteine up to the phenylalanine, the CDR3 has a length of 16 residues. This entry keeps only the CDR3 DNA: 48 bases, framed from base 1. V is pared back by 4 bases and J by 0 bases, with 14 bases lying between the germline termini. FACS was used to sort CD4+ or CD8+ cells into naive T cells, defined as CD45RA+, and memory T cells, defined as CD45RO+. T cells for TCR sequencing came from a couple of healthy control subjects. Unstimulated sorted T cell subsets were used as baseline controls for the mixed lymphocyte reactions. Genomic DNA was extracted with the Qiagen DNeasy Blood & Tissue Kit. Overall study outcomes, separate from this receptor: Allostimulation expanded memory CD8+ clones in both subjects, but regulatory dendritic cells appeared to induce more limited expansion than mature dendritic cells. Of the resting subsets, memory CD8+ T cells had the largest number of alloreactive TCR clonotypes. Only a couple of subjects were sequenced, and considerable between-individual heterogeneity in the alloreactive memory CD8+ T cell pool was noted by the authors. The repertoires of naive CD4+ and CD8+ T cells were highly diverse, while memory cell repertoires were less diverse, with memory CD8+ cells being the most oligoclonal.

The sequence derives from a human donor in good health. Recombination joined TRBV5-5 with TRBJ2-4; perhaps TRBD2 is the D gene, with 5 bases matching. Sequencing was carried out using naive CD4+ T cells from blood. The cell subset or site label, read with the paper, signifies: CD45RA+ naive T cells. Read as DNA, the sequence is TGTGCCAGCAGCAGGGTGGGGAGCGAAGCCAAAAACATTCAGTACTTC. It specifies CASSRVGSEAKNIQYF.